This T cell receptor beta chain was sequenced during a study of T-cell reconstitution after alpha-beta-depleted transplantation in children. As it was prepared, the TCRbeta library received unique molecular identifiers. TCRdb independently ran MiXCR on the PCR reads; one entry per CDR3 protein. The sample comprises 500,000 to 650,000 distinct CDR3 sequences, roughly an eighth of which are singletons, and about 14% rests with the top ten. This clonotype was found a few times. The specimen comprised PBMCs, mostly from graft donor cells, sampled 180 days after TCRalphabeta/CD19-depleted stem cell transplant. The sequence came from a female patient aged 2-15 years who had a stem cell transplant for aplastic anemia, so the T cells may come from the graft donor.

The CDR3 region has the DNA TGTGCCAGCAGCCACCGCGGGTTAAACCAGGCTGAGCAGTTCTTC. It codes for CASSHRGLNQAEQFF. The V and J genes are TRBV6-1 and TRBJ2-1; possibly TRBD2 for D (5 bases). Germline assignment: CDR1 MNHNS and CDR2 SASEGT. Trimming pared 6 bases from V and 9 bases from J, leaving 21 bases between. This CDR3 is built from 15 residues.